This T cell receptor beta chain stems from a study of cytomegalovirus exposure and HLA in healthy donors. Comments on this clone: A read error may account for a junction end that differs from germline.

The CDR3 is 14 amino acids. CDR1 is SNHLY and CDR2 is FYNNEI in the germline V gene. The PCR employed 60 Vbeta primers together with 13 Jbeta primers. Libraries were prepared by immunoSEQ multiplex PCR; TCRdb keeps only in-frame clonotypes and omits some of them. The sample lists around 150,000 clones; roughly 87% were seen once. The receptor was derived from a girl aged 5-17 years in good health and CMV-seropositive. The sequencing sample was made of PBMCs. The V and J genes are TRBV2 and TRBJ2-5, with 7 positions matching TRBD2. The chain's CDR3 is CASREVLGGETQYF. The DNA of the CDR3 is TGTGCCAGCCGTGAGGTCTTGGGGGGGGAGACCCAGTACTTC.